This T cell receptor beta chain was sequenced during a study of graft-versus-host responses after intestinal transplantation. Study in general: Transplant recipients had multivisceral, liver-intestinal, or isolated intestinal grafts. Once they had received anti-thymocyte globulin induction, all recipients took tacrolimus and steroids for three to four years. Study-level points and caveats: Across patients carrying graft-donor T cell macrochimerism, allografts held high graft-versus-host to host-versus-graft clonal ratios. Detection of GvH clones occurred in recipient marrow, and some had their first appearance in ileum or blood.

The V gene lost 4 bases and the J gene lost 6 bases, with 13 bases spanning the gap. There are 13 residues in the CDR3. Generated by immunoSEQ multiplex PCR, the TCRdb table keeps only in-frame clones and is missing some. The sample shows 85,000 to 100,000 clones, about 92% of them seen only once. Concerning this clone: Antigen unknown.

The source was unstimulated CD8+ T cells sorted from spleen or lymph node cells, collected before intestinal transplant. This TCR was sampled from a human donor who received an intestinal transplant. This chain links TRBV5-7 with TRBJ1-2; D ambiguous. TRBV5-7 is known as an ORF, though its function is uncertain. This chain's CDR3 is CASSGGPEDGYTF. The CDR3 region has the DNA TGTGCCAGCAGCGGCGGGCCCGAGGATGGCTACACCTTC.